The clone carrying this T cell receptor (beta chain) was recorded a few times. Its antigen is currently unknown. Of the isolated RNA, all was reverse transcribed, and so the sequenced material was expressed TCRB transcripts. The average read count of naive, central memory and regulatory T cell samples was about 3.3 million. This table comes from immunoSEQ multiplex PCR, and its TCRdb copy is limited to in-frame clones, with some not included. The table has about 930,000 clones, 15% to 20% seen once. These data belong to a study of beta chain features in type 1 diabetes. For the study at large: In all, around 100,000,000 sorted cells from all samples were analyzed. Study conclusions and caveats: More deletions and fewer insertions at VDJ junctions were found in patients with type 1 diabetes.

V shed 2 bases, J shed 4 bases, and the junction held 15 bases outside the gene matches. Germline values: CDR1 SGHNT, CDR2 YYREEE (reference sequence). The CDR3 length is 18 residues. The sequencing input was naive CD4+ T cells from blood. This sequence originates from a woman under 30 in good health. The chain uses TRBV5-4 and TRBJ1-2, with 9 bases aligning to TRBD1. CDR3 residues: CASSFFPRDRALSYGYTF. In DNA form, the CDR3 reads TGTGCCAGCAGCTTTTTCCCGAGGGACAGGGCTCTATCCTATGGCTACACCTTC.